These T cell receptor beta chains were read from a single sample in a study of tumor and adjacent non-tumor tissue in lung cancer. MiXCR, applied by TCRdb to the multiplex PCR reads, yields one record per CDR3 protein. The repertoire holds about 70,000 distinct CDR3 sequences, with around 73% as singletons. Specimen: lung tumor tissue. These receptors came from a man in his sixties with non-small cell lung cancer. The CDR3 runs from the conserved cysteine through the conserved F or W. The D gene is left open where the match is weak. Size tells how often a clone was seen (once, few, many) or the class of an expanded clone, and some rows leave it out.

clone_size | cdr3_length | j_call | d_call | v_call | cdr3_aa | cdr3_nt
- | 13 | TRBJ2-1 | - | TRBV7-9 | CASNLYGDAEQFF | TGTGCCAGCAACTTGTACGGGGACGCTGAGCAGTTCTTC
- | 16 | TRBJ2-2 | TRBD2 | TRBV12-3/TRBV12-4 | CASRRSGRGVARELFF | TGTGCCAGTAGACGAAGCGGGAGGGGGGTCGCCCGGGAGCTGTTTTTT
- | 15 | TRBJ2-7 | - | TRBV6-5 | CASSRRHFDDYEQYF | TGTGCCAGCAGTCGTAGACATTTTGATGACTACGAGCAGTACTTC
many | 13 | TRBJ1-2 | - | TRBV5-6 | CASSLDGSYGYTF | TGCGCCAGCAGCTTGGACGGGAGCTATGGCTACACCTTC
- | 13 | TRBJ1-1 | TRBD1 | TRBV29-1 | CSASAGGDIGAFF | TGCAGCGCCTCGGCAGGGGGAGACATTGGAGCTTTCTTT
- | 11 | TRBJ2-7 | - | TRBV6-1 | CASSEKKEQYF | TGTGCCAGCAGTGAAAAAAAAGAGCAGTACTTC
few | 14 | TRBJ2-2 | - | TRBV11-3 | CARSLAANTGELFF | TGTGCCAGAAGCTTAGCAGCCAACACAGGGGAGCTGTTTTTT
- | 14 | TRBJ1-1 | TRBD1 | TRBV6-1 | CASSPGTGNTEASF | TGTGCCAGCAGTCCCGGGACAGGGAACACAGAAGCTTCCTTT
- | 16 | TRBJ2-1 | TRBD2 | TRBV29-1 | CSVERPTSDPYNEEFF | TGCAGCGTTGAAAGGCCGACTAGCGATCCGTACAATGAGGAGTTCTTC
few | 15 | TRBJ2-6 | - | TRBV19 | CASSIGGTGANVLTF | TGTGCCAGTAGTATAGGTGGTACTGGGGCCAACGTCCTGACTTTC
- | 13 | TRBJ2-2 | - | TRBV30 | CARSVARAGELFF | TGTGCCCGGAGTGTAGCGAGAGCCGGGGAGCTGTTTTTT
- | 15 | TRBJ1-1 | - | TRBV6-5 | CASSLCHQLNTEAIF | TGTGCCAGCAGTCTCTGTCACCAGCTGAACACTGAAGCTATCTTT
- | 12 | TRBJ2-7 | - | TRBV5-6 | CASTGGIYVRYF | TGTGCCAGCACCGGCGGGATCTACGTGCGGTACTTC
medium-sized | 14 | TRBJ2-7 | - | TRBV29-1 | CSAQGGRGGYEQYF | TGCAGCGCTCAGGGAGGCAGGGGTGGGTACGAGCAGTACTTC
- | 15 | TRBJ2-3 | TRBD1 | TRBV29-1 | CSAQTGAGGTDTQYF | TGCAGCGCCCAGACAGGGGCGGGTGGCACAGATACACAGTATTTT
- | 12 | TRBJ2-7 | TRBD1 | TRBV20-1 | CSVRDRPYEQHF | TGCAGTGTGAGGGACAGACCCTACGAGCAGCACTTC
- | 14 | TRBJ2-6 | - | TRBV7-9 | CVSRLYSGANVLTF | TGTGTCAGCAGATTGTACTCTGGGGCCAACGTCCTGACTTTC
- | 14 | TRBJ2-1 | - | TRBV6-2/TRBV6-3 | CAGSYSGGGSEQFF | TGTGCTGGCAGTTACTCCGGTGGGGGGAGTGAGCAGTTCTTC
once | 15 | TRBJ2-6 | - | TRBV29-1 | CGVRVSTSGANVLTF | TGCGGTGTGAGGGTTTCTACTTCGGGGGCCAACGTCCTGACTTTC
- | 14 | TRBJ1-1 | - | TRBV20-1 | CNAREFNWNTEAFF | TGCAATGCTAGAGAATTCAACTGGAACACTGAAGCGTTCTTT
- | 14 | TRBJ2-7 | TRBD1 | TRBV29-1 | CSVVATGGLYEQYF | TGCAGCGTTGTTGCGACAGGGGGATTGTACGAGCAGTACTTC
- | 13 | TRBJ1-5 | - | TRBV29-1 | CSVISNSNQPQHF | TGCAGCGTTATTAGTAATAGCAATCAGCCCCAGCATTTT
many | 14 | TRBJ2-7 | TRBD2 | TRBV10-3 | CAISDLAGGYEQYF | TGTGCCATCAGTGACCTGGCGGGAGGCTACGAGCAGTACTTC
many | 15 | TRBJ2-3 | - | TRBV6-6 | CASKDTDSSTDTQYF | TGTGCCAGCAAGGATACAGATTCTAGCACAGATACGCAGTATTTT
- | 16 | TRBJ2-3 | - | TRBV28 | CASRDQEVWFSDTQYF | TGTGCCAGCAGGGATCAGGAGGTCTGGTTCTCAGATACGCAGTATTTT
- | 15 | TRBJ2-1 | - | TRBV12-3/TRBV12-4 | CVSSIPQRNHNEQFF | TGTGTCAGCAGTATCCCTCAGCGGAACCACAATGAGCAGTTCTTC
- | 14 | TRBJ2-1 | - | TRBV12-3/TRBV12-4 | CASSLSSPRGEQFF | TGTGCCAGTAGTTTAAGCAGTCCCAGGGGTGAACAGTTCTTC
few | 12 | TRBJ2-7 | - | TRBV28 | CATTQGRIGHYF | TGTGCCACTACGCAAGGACGGATCGGGCACTACTTC
medium-sized | 16 | TRBJ2-3 | TRBD2 | TRBV11-3 | CASRKGLAGTTDTQYF | TGTGCCAGCAGGAAGGGACTAGCGGGGACCACAGATACGCAGTATTTT
- | 14 | TRBJ2-7 | - | TRBV6-2/TRBV6-3 | CTSSYDSLRREQYF | TGTACCAGCAGCTACGACAGTTTGAGAAGGGAGCAGTACTTC
- | 12 | TRBJ2-3 | - | TRBV29-1 | CSVDLWGGTQYF | TGCAGCGTTGATTTATGGGGAGGTACGCAGTATTTT
- | 13 | TRBJ1-6 | - | TRBV20-1 | CSDEGHPNSPLHF | TGCAGTGATGAAGGACACCCTAATTCACCACTCCACTTT
- | 15 | TRBJ2-2 | - | TRBV9 | CASSVSGSDPGELFF | TGTGCCAGCAGCGTATCAGGGTCGGATCCCGGGGAGCTGTTTTTT
- | 14 | TRBJ2-4 | - | TRBV20-1 | CSVPGGSGQNIQYF | TGCAGTGTTCCTGGCGGGTCGGGACAAAACATTCAGTACTTC
- | 14 | TRBJ2-3 | TRBD2 | TRBV19 | CARYSGSCTDTQYF | TGTGCCAGGTATAGCGGGAGCTGCACGGATACGCAGTATTTT
- | 16 | TRBJ2-5 | - | TRBV6-6 | CASSYSWSSAEETQYF | TGTGCCAGCAGTTACTCGTGGTCATCTGCGGAAGAGACCCAGTACTTC
- | 17 | TRBJ2-2 | TRBD2 | TRBV6-5 | CASGPSAGATNTGEMFF | TGTGCCAGCGGTCCATCGGCGGGAGCGACGAACACCGGGGAGATGTTTTTT
- | 11 | TRBJ2-7 | - | TRBV29-1 | CSVVRDIEQYF | TGCAGCGTTGTCCGGGACATCGAGCAGTATTTC
- | 14 | TRBJ2-1 | - | TRBV11-2 | CASGLDPAASEQLF | TGTGCCAGCGGCTTAGATCCGGCAGCCTCCGAGCAGTTATTC
- | 15 | TRBJ1-5 | - | TRBV6-1 | CASNKLLQGSQPQHF | TGTGCCAGCAATAAATTACTACAGGGTTCTCAGCCCCAGCATTTT
- | 13 | TRBJ2-5 | - | TRBV20-1 | CSTMDTTQETQYF | TGCAGTACTATGGACACTACACAGGAGACCCAGTACTTC
few | 12 | TRBJ2-1 | - | TRBV4-1 | CASSQGYNEQFF | TGCGCCAGCAGCCAAGGGTACAATGAGCAGTTCTTC
- | 13 | TRBJ1-1 | - | TRBV20-1 | CSASRERGTEAFF | TGCAGTGCTAGTCGGGAGAGAGGCACTGAAGCATTCTTT
- | 15 | TRBJ1-2 | - | TRBV6-1 | CASSDPGAANHSYTF | TGTGCCAGCAGTGACCCAGGGGCAGCTAACCATAGCTACACCTTC
- | 13 | TRBJ1-5 | - | TRBV20-1 | CSVNHGGHQPQHF | TGCAGTGTTAACCACGGGGGGCATCAGCCCCAACATTTT
once | 11 | TRBJ2-5 | - | TRBV20-1 | CNADVEETQYF | TGCAATGCTGACGTAGAAGAGACCCAGTACTTC
- | 15 | TRBJ1-1 | - | TRBV6-2/TRBV6-3 | CVSSFPRGRNTKAFF | TGTGTCAGCAGCTTCCCCCGGGGGAGGAACACTAAAGCTTTCTTT
once | 13 | TRBJ2-7 | - | TRBV20-1 | CSARWGATYEQYF | TGTAGTGCTAGATGGGGGGCCACCTACGAGCAGTACTTC
- | 16 | TRBJ2-2 | TRBD2 | TRBV20-1 | CSATLLGGPETGELFF | TGCAGTGCTACATTACTGGGAGGGCCGGAGACCGGGGAGCTGTTTTTT
- | 15 | TRBJ2-1 | - | TRBV10-1 | CASNFRGSSYNEQFF | TGCGCCAGCAATTTTAGAGGGAGCTCCTACAATGAGCAGTTCTTC
- | 14 | TRBJ2-5 | - | TRBV25-1 | CASSPTIKYETQYF | TGTGCCAGCAGTCCTACGATTAAGTATGAGACCCAGTACTTC
- | 13 | TRBJ2-7 | - | TRBV20-1 | CSPWGQVTSEQYF | TGCAGTCCTTGGGGACAGGTGACTAGCGAGCAATACTTC
- | 15 | TRBJ2-3 | - | TRBV20-1 | CSAQPLAPAADTHYF | TGCAGTGCTCAGCCACTAGCCCCGGCGGCAGATACGCACTATTTT
few | 13 | TRBJ2-7 | TRBD1 | TRBV11-1 | CASSTGTGYEQYF | TGTGCCAGCAGTACCGGGACAGGATACGAGCAGTACTTC
- | 14 | TRBJ2-2 | - | TRBV28 | CASRSGNRNGELFF | TGTGCAAGCAGATCGGGTAACCGGAACGGGGAGCTGTTTTTT
- | 18 | TRBJ2-5 | TRBD2 | TRBV2 | CASSEAHQVGRYQETQYF | TGTGCCAGCAGTGAAGCGCATCAGGTCGGGAGGTACCAAGAGACCCAGTACTTC
- | 15 | TRBJ2-5 | - | TRBV6-5 | CVSSYTGGEGETQYF | TGTGTCAGCAGTTATACAGGTGGTGAGGGGGAGACCCAGTACTTC
- | 17 | TRBJ2-6 | - | TRBV5-6 | CASSLRNLTFGANVLTF | TGTGCCAGCAGCTTAAGGAATTTAACCTTTGGGGCCAACGTCCTGACTTTC
- | 12 | TRBJ2-1 | TRBD2 | TRBV12-3/TRBV12-4 | CASSQGLNGQFF | TGTGCCAGTAGTCAGGGACTAAATGGACAGTTCTTC
once | 12 | TRBJ2-1 | - | TRBV20-1 | CSARVLDNGQFF | TGCAGTGCTAGAGTGCTAGACAATGGGCAGTTCTTC